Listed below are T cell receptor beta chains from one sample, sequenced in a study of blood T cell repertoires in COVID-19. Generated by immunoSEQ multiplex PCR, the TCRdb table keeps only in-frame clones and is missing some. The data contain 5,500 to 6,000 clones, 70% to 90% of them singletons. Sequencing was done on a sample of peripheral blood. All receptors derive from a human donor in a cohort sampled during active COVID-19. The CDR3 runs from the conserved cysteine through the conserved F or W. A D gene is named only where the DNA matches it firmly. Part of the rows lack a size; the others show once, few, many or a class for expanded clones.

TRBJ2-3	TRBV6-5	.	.	CASTLGGGLPDTQYF	TGTGCCAGTACCTTGGGGGGGGGCCTGCCAGATACGCAGTATTTT
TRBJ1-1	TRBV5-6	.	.	CASSSELRNTEAFF	TGTGCCAGCAGCTCGGAGTTAAGGAACACTGAAGCTTTCTTT
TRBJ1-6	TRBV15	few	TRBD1	CATSTNLRWAGGSPLHF	TGTGCCACCAGCACCAACCTCAGGTGGGCAGGGGGTTCACCCCTCCACTTT
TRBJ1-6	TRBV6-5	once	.	CASSSQGNIYSPLHF	TGTGCCAGCAGTTCCCAGGGTAACATCTATTCACCCCTCCACTTT
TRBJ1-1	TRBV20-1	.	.	CSASTGAEAFF	TGCAGTGCTTCCACAGGCGCTGAAGCTTTCTTT
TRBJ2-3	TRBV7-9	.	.	CASSLGEVNTQYF	TGTGCCAGCAGCTTAGGAGAGGTGAATACGCAGTATTTT
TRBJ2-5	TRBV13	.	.	CASSLGSGSGETQYF	TGTGCCAGCAGCTTAGGCTCAGGGTCTGGAGAGACCCAGTACTTC
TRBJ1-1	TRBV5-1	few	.	CASSPGTEAFF	TGCGCCAGCAGCCCGGGTACTGAAGCTTTCTTT
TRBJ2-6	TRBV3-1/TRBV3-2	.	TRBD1	CASSQQGAPGANVLTF	TGTGCCAGCAGCCAACAGGGGGCGCCTGGGGCCAACGTCCTGACTTTC
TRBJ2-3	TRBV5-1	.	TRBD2	CASSLLAGAGDTQYF	TGCGCCAGCAGCTTACTAGCGGGGGCCGGGGATACGCAGTATTTT
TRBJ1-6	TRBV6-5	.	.	CASSYFGAMNSPLHF	TGTGCCAGCAGTTATTTTGGGGCAATGAATTCACCCCTCCACTTT
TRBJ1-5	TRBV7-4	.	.	CASSLARREAEPQHF	TGTGCCAGCAGCTTAGCGCGTCGGGAGGCTGAGCCCCAGCATTTT
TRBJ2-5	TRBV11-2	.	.	CASSLDGTITMGRTQYF	TGTGCCAGCAGCTTAGATGGGACAATCACCATGGGTCGGACCCAGTACTTC
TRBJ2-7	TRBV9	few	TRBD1	CASSVGTGASYEQYF	TGTGCCAGCAGCGTAGGGACAGGGGCCTCCTACGAGCAGTACTTC
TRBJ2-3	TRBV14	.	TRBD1	CASSQGTGGTDTQYF	TGTGCCAGCAGCCAAGGGACAGGGGGCACAGATACGCAGTATTTT
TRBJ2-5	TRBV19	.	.	CASSIGLGSQETQYF	TGTGCCAGTAGTATAGGTTTGGGCAGCCAAGAGACCCAGTACTTC
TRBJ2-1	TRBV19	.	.	CASSIGLVGGNEQFF	TGTGCCAGTAGTATCGGACTAGTAGGGGGCAATGAGCAGTTCTTC
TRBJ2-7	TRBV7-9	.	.	CASSQTTPGFTDEQYF	TGTGCCAGCAGTCAAACGACCCCGGGGTTCACCGACGAGCAGTACTTC
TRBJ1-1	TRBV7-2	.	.	CASSLRREAFF	TGTGCCAGCAGCTTACGGCGGGAAGCTTTCTTT
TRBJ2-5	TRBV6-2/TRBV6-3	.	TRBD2	CASSYNSGGYQETQYF	TGTGCCAGCAGTTATAATAGCGGGGGGTACCAAGAGACCCAGTACTTC
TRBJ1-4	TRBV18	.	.	CASSLQGFATNEKLFF	TGTGCCAGCTCACTTCAGGGCTTTGCAACTAATGAAAAACTGTTTTTT
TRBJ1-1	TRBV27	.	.	CASTSGTQANTEAFF	TGTGCCAGCACCTCCGGGACTCAGGCGAACACTGAAGCTTTCTTT
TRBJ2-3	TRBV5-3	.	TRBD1	CARSWTGGNPDTQYF	TGTGCCAGAAGCTGGACAGGGGGCAATCCAGATACGCAGTATTTT
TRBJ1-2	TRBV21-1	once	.	CASSKGIAGVHFYGYTF	TGTGCCAGCAGCAAAGGAATCGCCGGGGTCCACTTCTATGGCTACACCTTC
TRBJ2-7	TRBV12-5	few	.	CASGLVEGPTHEQYF	TGTGCTAGTGGCCTGGTGGAGGGGCCGACCCACGAGCAGTACTTC
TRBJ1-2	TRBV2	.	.	CASSVGQPSYGYTF	TGTGCCAGCAGTGTGGGGCAGCCCTCCTATGGCTACACCTTC
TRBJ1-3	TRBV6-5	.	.	CASSMNRAGNTIYF	TGTGCCAGCAGTATGAACAGGGCTGGAAACACCATATATTTT
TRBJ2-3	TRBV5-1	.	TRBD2	CASSLATGGPDTQYF	TGCGCCAGCAGCTTGGCGACGGGGGGGCCGGATACGCAGTATTTT
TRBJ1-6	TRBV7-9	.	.	CASSSQGEGSPLHF	TGTGCCAGCAGTTCACAGGGTGAAGGTTCACCCCTCCACTTT
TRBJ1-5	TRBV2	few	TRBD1	CASSPLDRVQPQHF	TGTGCCAGCAGCCCCCTGGACAGGGTTCAGCCCCAGCATTTT
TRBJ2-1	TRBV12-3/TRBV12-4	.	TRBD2	CASRTGTTNEQFF	TGTGCCAGCAGGACCGGGACTACCAATGAGCAGTTCTTC
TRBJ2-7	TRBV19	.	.	CASSPRGGGYEQYF	TGTGCCAGTAGTCCGCGGGGAGGAGGCTACGAGCAGTACTTC
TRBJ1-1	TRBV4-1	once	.	CASSQGGGNTEAFF	TGCGCCAGCAGCCAAGGGGGGGGGAACACTGAAGCTTTCTTT
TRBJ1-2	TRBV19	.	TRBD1	CASSILQGGTIGYTF	TGTGCCAGTAGTATTCTCCAGGGGGGCACTATTGGCTACACCTTC
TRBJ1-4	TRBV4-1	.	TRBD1	CASSQETGGRGKLFF	TGCGCCAGCAGCCAAGAGACAGGGGGCAGGGGAAAACTGTTTTTT
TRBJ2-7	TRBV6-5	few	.	CASSRLTGYEQYF	TGTGCCAGCAGTAGACTGACAGGCTACGAGCAGTACTTC
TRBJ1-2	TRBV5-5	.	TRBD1	CASSFGTGYGYTF	TGTGCCAGCAGCTTCGGGACAGGCTATGGCTACACCTTC
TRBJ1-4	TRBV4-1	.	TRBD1	CASQGGNEKLFF	TGCGCCAGTCAGGGGGGTAATGAAAAACTGTTTTTT
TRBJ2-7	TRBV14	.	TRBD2	CASSQESGGGPYEQYF	TGTGCCAGCAGCCAAGAGTCGGGCGGGGGTCCCTACGAGCAGTACTTC
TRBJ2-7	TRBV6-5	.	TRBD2	CATAPGLAENEQYF	TGTGCCACCGCCCCGGGACTAGCGGAGAACGAGCAGTACTTC
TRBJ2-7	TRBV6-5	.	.	CASSPGLINEQYF	TGTGCCAGCAGTCCGGGACTGATAAACGAGCAGTACTTC
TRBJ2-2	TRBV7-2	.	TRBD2	CASSLTSGTGGELFF	TGTGCCAGCAGCTTGACTAGCGGGACAGGCGGGGAGCTGTTTTTT